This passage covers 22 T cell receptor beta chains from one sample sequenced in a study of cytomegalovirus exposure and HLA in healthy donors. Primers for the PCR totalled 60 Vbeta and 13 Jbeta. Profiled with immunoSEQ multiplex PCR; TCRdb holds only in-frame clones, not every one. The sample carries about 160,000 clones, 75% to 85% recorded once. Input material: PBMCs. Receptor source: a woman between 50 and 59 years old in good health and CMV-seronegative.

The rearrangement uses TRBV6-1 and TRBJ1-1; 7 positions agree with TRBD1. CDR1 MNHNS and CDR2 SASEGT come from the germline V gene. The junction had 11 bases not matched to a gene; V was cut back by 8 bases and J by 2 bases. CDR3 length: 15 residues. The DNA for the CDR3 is TGTGCCAGCCGGGACCTGGGACAGATAAACACTGAAGCTTTCTTT. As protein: CASRDLGQINTEAFF.

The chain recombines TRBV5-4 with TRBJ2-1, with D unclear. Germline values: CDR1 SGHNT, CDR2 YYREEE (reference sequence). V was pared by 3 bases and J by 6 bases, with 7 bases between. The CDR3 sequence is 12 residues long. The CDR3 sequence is CASSSPGNEQFF. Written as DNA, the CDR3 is TGTGCCAGCAGCTCTCCGGGCAATGAGCAGTTCTTC.

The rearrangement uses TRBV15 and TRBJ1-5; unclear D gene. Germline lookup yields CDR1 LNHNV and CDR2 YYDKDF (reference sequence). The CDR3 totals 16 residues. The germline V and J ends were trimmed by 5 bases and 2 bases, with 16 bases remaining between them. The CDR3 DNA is TGTGCCACCAGCTCCCAGACTCAGCGCCGCAATCAGCCCCAGCATTTT. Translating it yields CATSSQTQRRNQPQHF. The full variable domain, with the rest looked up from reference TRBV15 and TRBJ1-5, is DAMVIQNPRYQVTQFGKPVTLSCSQTLNHNVMYWYQQKSSQAPKLLFHYYDKDFNNEADTPDNFQSRRPNTSFCFLDIRSPGLGDTAMYLCATSSQTQRRNQPQHFGDGTRLSIL.

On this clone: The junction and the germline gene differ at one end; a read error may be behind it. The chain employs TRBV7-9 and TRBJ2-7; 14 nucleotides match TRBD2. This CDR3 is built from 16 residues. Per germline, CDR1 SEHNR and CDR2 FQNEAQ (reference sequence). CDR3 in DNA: TGTTCCAGCAGTAAGGGGACTAGCGGGAGCTCCTACGAGCAGTACTTC. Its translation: CSSSKGTSGSSYEQYF.

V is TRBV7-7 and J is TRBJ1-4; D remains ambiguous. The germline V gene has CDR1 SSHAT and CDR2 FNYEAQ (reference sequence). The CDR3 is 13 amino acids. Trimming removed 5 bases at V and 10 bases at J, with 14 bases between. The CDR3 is CASSATVEGKLFF. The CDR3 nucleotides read TGTGCCAGCAGCGCCACAGTGGAGGGAAAACTGTTTTTT.

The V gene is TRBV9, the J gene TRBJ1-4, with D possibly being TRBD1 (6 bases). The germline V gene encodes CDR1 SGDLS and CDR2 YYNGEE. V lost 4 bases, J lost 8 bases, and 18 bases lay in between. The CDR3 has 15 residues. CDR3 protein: CASSPGGGYGEKLFF. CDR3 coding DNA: TGTGCCAGCAGCCCGGGAGGGGGATACGGCGAAAAACTGTTTTTT.

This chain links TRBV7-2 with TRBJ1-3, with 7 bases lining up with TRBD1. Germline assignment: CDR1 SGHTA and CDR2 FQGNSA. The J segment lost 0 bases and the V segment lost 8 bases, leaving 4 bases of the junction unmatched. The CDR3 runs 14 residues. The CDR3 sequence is CASGGQTSGNTIYF. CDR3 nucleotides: TGTGCCAGCGGGGGACAGACCTCTGGAAACACCATATATTTT.

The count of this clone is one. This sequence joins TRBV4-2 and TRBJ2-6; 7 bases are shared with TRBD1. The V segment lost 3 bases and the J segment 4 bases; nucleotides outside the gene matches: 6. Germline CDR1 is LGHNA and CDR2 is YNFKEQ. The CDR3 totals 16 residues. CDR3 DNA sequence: TGTGCCAGCAGCCAGGAGACAGGGACCGGGGCCAACGTCCTGACTTTC. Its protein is CASSQETGTGANVLTF.

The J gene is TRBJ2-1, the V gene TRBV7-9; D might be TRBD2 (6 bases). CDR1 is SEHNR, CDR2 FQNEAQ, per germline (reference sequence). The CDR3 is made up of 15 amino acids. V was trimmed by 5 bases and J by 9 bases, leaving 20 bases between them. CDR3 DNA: TGTGCCAGCAGCCCTCCGGGACTGGGCTCCCGTGAGCAGTTCTTC. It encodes CASSPPGLGSREQFF.

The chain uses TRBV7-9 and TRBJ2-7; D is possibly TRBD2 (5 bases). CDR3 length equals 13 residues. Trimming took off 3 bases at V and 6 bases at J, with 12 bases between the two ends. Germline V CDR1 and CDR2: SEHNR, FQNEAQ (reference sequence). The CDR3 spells CASSLAREGEQYF. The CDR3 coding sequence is TGTGCCAGCAGCTTGGCGAGGGAAGGCGAGCAGTACTTC.

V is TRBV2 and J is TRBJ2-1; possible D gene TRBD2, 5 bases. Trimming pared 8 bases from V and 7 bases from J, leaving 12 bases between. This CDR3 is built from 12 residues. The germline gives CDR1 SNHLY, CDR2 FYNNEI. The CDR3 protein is CASRAEENEQFF. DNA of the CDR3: TGTGCCAGCCGAGCGGAGGAGAATGAGCAGTTCTTC.

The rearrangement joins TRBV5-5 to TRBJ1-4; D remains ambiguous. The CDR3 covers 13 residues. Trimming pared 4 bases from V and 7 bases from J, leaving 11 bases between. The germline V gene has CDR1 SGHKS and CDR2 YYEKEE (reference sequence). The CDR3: CASSPAGSEKLFF. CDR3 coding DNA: TGTGCCAGCAGCCCCGCGGGGAGTGAAAAACTGTTTTTT.

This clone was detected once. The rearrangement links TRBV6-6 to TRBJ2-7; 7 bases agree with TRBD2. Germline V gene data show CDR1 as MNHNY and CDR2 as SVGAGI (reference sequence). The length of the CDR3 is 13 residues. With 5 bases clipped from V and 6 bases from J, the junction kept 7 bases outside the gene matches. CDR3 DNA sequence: TGTGCCAGCAGTACAACACTAGCGAGCGAGCAGTACTTC. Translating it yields CASSTTLASEQYF.

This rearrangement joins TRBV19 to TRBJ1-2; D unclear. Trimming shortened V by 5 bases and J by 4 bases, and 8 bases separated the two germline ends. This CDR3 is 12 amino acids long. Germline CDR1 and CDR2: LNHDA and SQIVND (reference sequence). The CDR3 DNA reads TGTGCCAGTAGTCCCGACACCTATGGCTACACCTTC. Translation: CASSPDTYGYTF.

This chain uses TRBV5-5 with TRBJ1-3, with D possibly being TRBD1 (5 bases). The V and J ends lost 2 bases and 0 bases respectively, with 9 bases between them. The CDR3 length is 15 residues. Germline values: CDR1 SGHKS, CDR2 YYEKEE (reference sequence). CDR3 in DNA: TGTGCCAGCAGCTTAGTCAGGGACTCTGGAAACACCATATATTTT. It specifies CASSLVRDSGNTIYF.

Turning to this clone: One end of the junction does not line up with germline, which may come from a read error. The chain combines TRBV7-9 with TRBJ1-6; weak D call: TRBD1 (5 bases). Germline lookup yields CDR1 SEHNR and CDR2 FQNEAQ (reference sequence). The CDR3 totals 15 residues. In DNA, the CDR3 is TGTTCCAGCAGCTTGGTCATGGGACTGAATTCACCCCTCCACTTT. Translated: CSSSLVMGLNSPLHF.

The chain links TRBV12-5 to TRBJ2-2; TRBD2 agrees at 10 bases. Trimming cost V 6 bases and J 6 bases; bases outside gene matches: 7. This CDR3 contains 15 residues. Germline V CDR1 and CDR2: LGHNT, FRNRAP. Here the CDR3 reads CASGSGLALSGELFF. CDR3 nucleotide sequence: TGTGCTAGTGGCTCGGGACTAGCGCTCTCCGGGGAGCTGTTTTTT.

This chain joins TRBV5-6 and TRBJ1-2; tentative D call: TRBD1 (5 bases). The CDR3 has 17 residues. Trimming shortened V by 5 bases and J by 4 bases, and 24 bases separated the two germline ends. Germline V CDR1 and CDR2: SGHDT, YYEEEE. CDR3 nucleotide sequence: TGTGCCAGCAGTCCACTTGAGCTGCTGGGGCGCATCTATGGCTACACCTTC. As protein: CASSPLELLGRIYGYTF. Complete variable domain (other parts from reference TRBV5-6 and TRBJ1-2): DAGVTQSPTHLIKTRGQQVTLRCSPKSGHDTVSWYQQALGQGPQFIFQYYEEEERQRGNFPDRFSGHQFPNYSSELNVNALLLGDSALYLCASSPLELLGRIYGYTFGSGTRLTVV.

The CDR3 is CAWSAGYQQPQHF. The DNA for the CDR3 is TGTGCCTGGAGTGCAGGGTACCAACAGCCCCAGCATTTT. This chain joins TRBV30 and TRBJ1-5, with a tentative D call TRBD1 (5 bases). The CDR3 totals 13 residues. Trimming took 1 base from V and 7 from J, leaving 11 bases between them. CDR1 and CDR2 (germline): GTSNPN, SVGIG (reference sequence).

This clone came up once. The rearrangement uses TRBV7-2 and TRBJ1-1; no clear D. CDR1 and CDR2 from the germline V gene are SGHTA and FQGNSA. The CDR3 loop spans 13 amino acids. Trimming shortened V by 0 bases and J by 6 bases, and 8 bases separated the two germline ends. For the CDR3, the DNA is TGTGCCAGCAGCTTAGCGGGCACTCCTGAAGCTTTCTTT. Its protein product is CASSLAGTPEAFF. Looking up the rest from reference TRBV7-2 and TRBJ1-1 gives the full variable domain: GAGVSQSPSNKVTEKGKDVELRCDPISGHTALYWYRQSLGQGLEFLIYFQGNSAPDKSGLPSDRFSAERTGGSVSTLTIQRTQQEDSAVYLCASSLAGTPEAFFGQGTRLTVV.

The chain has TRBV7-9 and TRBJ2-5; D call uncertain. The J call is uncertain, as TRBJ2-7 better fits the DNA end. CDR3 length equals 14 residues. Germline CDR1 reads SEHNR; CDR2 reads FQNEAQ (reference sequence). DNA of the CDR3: TGTGCCAGCAGCTTAGTGGGCCAGTCCTACGAGCAGTACTTC. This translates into CASSLVGQSYEQYF.

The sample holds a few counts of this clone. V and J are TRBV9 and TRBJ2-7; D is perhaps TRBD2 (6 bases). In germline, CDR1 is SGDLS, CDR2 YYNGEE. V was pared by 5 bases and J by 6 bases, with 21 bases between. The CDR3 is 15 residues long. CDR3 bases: TGTGCCAGCAGTGGCGGGACCCTAGGTGTTGGCGAGCAGTACTTC. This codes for CASSGGTLGVGEQYF.